Listed here are 30 T cell receptor beta chains from one sample, sequenced in a study of PD-1 blockade in classical Hodgkin lymphoma (dated by TCRdb to 2018 to 2021). The time point label on this specimen signifies: cycle 1 day 1 (C1D1), immediately before nivolumab initiation. Relapse after autologous stem cell transplantation had occurred in all trial patients, and cohorts A, B and C were distinguished by prior brentuximab vedotin exposure. The library relied on the immunoSEQ multiplex PCR assay. The table was pulled from immuneACCESS by TCRdb, which kept in-frame rearrangements only. Such tables lose some clones; where checked, under half of the loss comes from unresolved V genes, and the rest has no known cause. In all, the sample holds approximately 46,000 clones, and over 70% of those were seen once. The ten largest clones represent approximately 11% of the sample. Sample: peripheral blood mononuclear cells (PBMCs), taken at baseline. Receptors originate from a human donor with classical Hodgkin lymphoma.

This clone appeared once. This chain connects TRBV5-5 to TRBJ1-4; maybe TRBD1 (5 bases). CDR3 size: 14 residues. Trimming shortened V by 3 bases and J by 14 bases, and 20 bases separated the two germline ends. The V gene's germline CDR1 is SGHKS and CDR2 YYEKEE (reference sequence). The CDR3 sequence: CASSSTGASNRLFF. CDR3 bases: TGTGCCAGCAGCTCTACCGGGGCATCTAATAGGCTGTTTTTT.

The chain combines TRBV2 with TRBJ1-4, with D possibly being TRBD1 (5 bases). With 6 bases removed from V and 4 bases from J, the gap between germline ends came to 12 bases. Germline CDR1 SNHLY, CDR2 FYNNEI. The CDR3 is made up of 14 amino acids. CDR3 region: CASRGTPINEKLFF. CDR3 nucleotides: TGTGCCAGCAGGGGGACGCCTATTAATGAAAAACTGTTTTTT.

This clone was recorded a few times. CDR3 in amino acids: CASSFATEAFF. The CDR3 DNA reads as TGTGCCAGCAGCTTTGCCACTGAAGCTTTCTTT. The chain joins TRBV5-5 to TRBJ1-1; no definite D call. The germline gives CDR1 SGHKS, CDR2 YYEKEE (reference sequence). V gave up 2 bases and J gave up 4 bases, with 3 bases separating them. The CDR3 has 11 amino acids. The full variable domain, completed using reference TRBV5-5 and TRBJ1-1, is DAGVTQSPTHLIKTRGQQVTLRCSPISGHKSVSWYQQVLGQGPQFIFQYYEKEERGRGNFPDRFSARQFPNYSSELNVNALLLGDSALYLCASSFATEAFFGQGTRLTVV.

The chain has TRBV2 and TRBJ1-5; D perhaps matches TRBD1 (5 bases). The length of the CDR3 is 20 residues. The V end lost 5 bases, the J end lost 1 base, and 27 bases lay between the germline ends. Germline CDR1 and CDR2: SNHLY and FYNNEI. The CDR3 bases are TGTGCCAGCAGTCCGAGGGCAGGGTACGGGCGAGCTTTGAGCAATCAGCCCCAGCATTTT. It translates to CASSPRAGYGRALSNQPQHF.

The chain couples TRBV4-1 to TRBJ2-7; TRBD1 is a possible D gene (5 bases). V lost 3 bases, J lost 5 bases, and 11 bases lay in between. Germline CDR1 MGHRA, CDR2 YSYEKL. The CDR3 has 13 residues. CDR3 DNA sequence: TGCGCCAGCAGCCATGGGCAGGGAAACGAGCAGTACTTC. It yields the protein CASSHGQGNEQYF.

V is TRBV2 and J is TRBJ1-2; 7 bases match TRBD1. V shed 8 bases and J 3 bases; nucleotides not matched to a gene: 12. Germline V gene sequence: CDR1 SNHLY, CDR2 FYNNEI. This CDR3 is 15 amino acids long. The CDR3 DNA is TGTGCCAGCCTAGCGGACAGGATCGCTTACTATGGCTACACCTTC. It codes for CASLADRIAYYGYTF. The variable domain in full, completed from reference TRBV2 and TRBJ1-2, reads EPEVTQTPSHQVTQMGQEVILRCVPISNHLYFYWYRQILGQKVEFLVSFYNNEISEKSEIFDDQFSVERPDGSNFTLKIRSTKLEDSAMYFCASLADRIAYYGYTFGSGTRLTVV.

The chain uses TRBV30 and TRBJ1-2; D possibly corresponds to TRBD1 (6 bases). The CDR3 covers 14 residues. V lost 3 bases, J lost 4 bases, and 15 bases lay in between. Germline values: CDR1 GTSNPN, CDR2 SVGIG (reference sequence). CDR3 nucleotides: TGTGCCTGGAGCCCTACAGGGAAGAGCTATGGCTACACCTTC. The encoded protein is CAWSPTGKSYGYTF.

The chain employs TRBV7-9 and TRBJ2-5; 9 bases match TRBD1. This CDR3 spans 16 amino acids. CDR1 SEHNR and CDR2 FQNEAQ come from the germline V gene (reference sequence). Unmatched junction bases numbered 5, after V lost 3 bases and J lost 0 bases. The chain's CDR3 is CASSFRQGGYQETQYF. CDR3 DNA: TGTGCCAGCAGCTTCAGACAGGGGGGGTACCAAGAGACCCAGTACTTC. Based on the CDR3 plus reference TRBV7-9 and TRBJ2-5, the full variable domain is DTGVSQNPRHKITKRGQNVTFRCDPISEHNRLYWYRQTLGQGPEFLTYFQNEAQLEKSRLLSDRFSAERPKGSFSTLEIQRTEQGDSAMYLCASSFRQGGYQETQYFGPGTRLLVL.

The chain employs TRBV5-1 and TRBJ1-6, with D possibly matching TRBD1 (6 bases). Between the trimmed V and J ends, which lost 2 bases and 7 bases, there was a span of 10 bases. The CDR3 length is 14 residues. Germline V gives CDR1 SGHRS, CDR2 YFSETQ. CDR3 amino acids: CASSLQGSNSPLHF. The CDR3, as DNA: TGCGCCAGCAGCTTACAGGGTTCCAATTCACCCCTCCACTTT.

The V call is TRBV6-6, the J call TRBJ2-1; 7 bases fit TRBD2. The CDR3 is 14 residues long. CDR1 MNHNY and CDR2 SVGAGI come from the germline V gene (reference sequence). After removal of 5 bases from V and 7 bases from J, the junction contained 8 bases not matched to a gene. Here the CDR3 reads CASSMAGAANEQFF. For the CDR3, the DNA is TGTGCCAGCAGTATGGCGGGAGCCGCGAATGAGCAGTTCTTC.

This clone was seen a handful of times. This sequence joins TRBV30 and TRBJ1-2, with D possibly being TRBD1 (5 bases). Germline V gene lookup returns CDR1 GTSNPN and CDR2 SVGIG (reference sequence). This CDR3 has 14 residues. V shed 4 bases and J shed 2 bases, with 14 bases lying between them. CDR3 DNA sequence: TGTGCCTGGACCCAGGGCCAGGGAAACTATGGCTACACCTTC. It yields the protein CAWTQGQGNYGYTF.

J is TRBJ1-2 and V is TRBV7-9; the D is unclear. Germline loops: CDR1 SEHNR, CDR2 FQNEAQ (reference sequence). Trimming took off 5 bases at V and 7 bases at J, with 11 bases between the two ends. The CDR3 is 12 residues long. The CDR3 bases are TGTGCCAGCAGCCCCCTGAGTAGTGGCTACACCTTC. Amino acid sequence: CASSPLSSGYTF.

The genes are TRBV2 and TRBJ1-2, with D perhaps matching TRBD1 (6 bases). Trimming removed 8 bases from V and 7 bases from J, with 20 bases in between. The CDR3 length is 14 residues. CDR1 and CDR2 (germline): SNHLY, FYNNEI. The CDR3 DNA is TGTGCCAGCTCGAGAGGATGGGAAGGGGGTGGCTACACCTTC. Its translation is CASSRGWEGGGYTF.

The gene calls are TRBV6-4 and TRBJ1-1; 9 bases map to TRBD1. Looked up from germline, CDR1 is MRHNA and CDR2 is SNTAGT. This CDR3 is built from 15 residues. With V trimmed by 6 bases and J by 2 bases, 7 bases remained unmatched. The CDR3 spells CASRPEQGANTEAFF. The DNA of the CDR3 is TGTGCCAGCAGGCCGGAACAGGGGGCTAACACTGAAGCTTTCTTT.

This clone was counted between two and nine times. J is TRBJ2-7 and V is TRBV30; D possibly corresponds to TRBD1 (5 bases). Trimming stripped 1 base from V and 5 bases from J, with 12 bases between. The CDR3 is 13 amino acids. Germline-derived CDR1 and CDR2 are GTSNPN and SVGIG (reference sequence). The CDR3 loop reads CAWSGGIGDEQYF. The CDR3 region has the DNA TGTGCCTGGAGTGGTGGGATAGGGGACGAGCAGTACTTC. The complete variable domain, with remaining parts taken from reference TRBV30 and TRBJ2-7, reads SQTIHQWPATLVQPVGSPLSLECTVEGTSNPNLYWYRQAAGRGLQLLFYSVGIGQISSEVPQNLSASRPQDRQFILSSKKLLLSDSGFYLCAWSGGIGDEQYFGPGTRLTVT.

In its sample, this clone was seen a few times. Other DNA sequences of this sample code for an identical CDR3. The chain combines TRBV7-9 with TRBJ1-2; the D is unclear. Trimming took off 5 bases at V and 7 bases at J, with 14 bases between the two ends. Per germline, CDR1 SEHNR and CDR2 FQNEAQ (reference sequence). This CDR3 is 13 amino acids long. This CDR3 is CASSPGHRGGYTF. In nucleotides, the CDR3 is TGTGCCAGCAGCCCCGGCCATCGGGGTGGCTACACCTTC.

The chain combines TRBV5-1 with TRBJ1-2; no clear D gene. V was pared by 5 bases and J by 2 bases, with 10 bases between. This CDR3 is 13 amino acids long. Looked up from germline, CDR1 is SGHRS and CDR2 is YFSETQ. CDR3 in amino acids: CASSEQMNYGYTF. The CDR3 DNA is TGCGCCAGCAGTGAACAGATGAACTATGGCTACACCTTC.

The chain carries TRBV7-9 and TRBJ2-7; D is tentatively TRBD1 or TRBD2 (5 bases each). Germline V gene data show CDR1 as SEHNR and CDR2 as FQNEAQ (reference sequence). Trimming removed 3 bases from V and 2 bases from J, with 14 bases in between. The CDR3 is 15 amino acids. For the CDR3, the DNA is TGTGCCAGCAGCTTGGCTGGCAGGGAGACCTACGAGCAGTACTTC. Residues: CASSLAGRETYEQYF.

The chain couples TRBV7-9 to TRBJ2-1; weak D call: TRBD2 (6 bases). With 5 bases removed from V and 0 bases from J, the gap between germline ends came to 17 bases. The CDR3 loop spans 17 amino acids. Germline V CDR1 and CDR2: SEHNR, FQNEAQ (reference sequence). In nucleotides, the CDR3 is TGTGCCAGCAGCCCCCGGGGACTGGAGAGCTCCTACAATGAGCAGTTCTTC. Translation: CASSPRGLESSYNEQFF.

V usage is TRBV9 and J usage is TRBJ1-1, with 9 nucleotides matching TRBD1. Germline CDR1 SGDLS, CDR2 YYNGEE. The CDR3 loop spans 16 amino acids. V trimming: 2 bases; J trimming: 4 bases; junction bases outside the gene matches: 9. Written as DNA, the CDR3 is TGTGCCAGCAGCGTTGAGGGGACAGGGATTCCCACTGAAGCTTTCTTT. It specifies CASSVEGTGIPTEAFF.

The genes are TRBV7-2 and TRBJ1-3, with D tentatively TRBD1 (5 bases). Between the trimmed V and J ends, which lost 5 bases and 0 bases, there was a span of 14 bases. Germline V CDR1 and CDR2: SGHTA, FQGNSA. This CDR3 spans 16 amino acids. In DNA form, the CDR3 reads TGTGCCAGCAGCCGAGCCAGGGAGAGCTCTGGAAACACCATATATTTT. This gives the protein CASSRARESSGNTIYF.

This clone was found a few times. The chain is built from TRBV28 and TRBJ1-4; maybe TRBD1 (6 bases). The germline V gene has CDR1 MDHEN and CDR2 SYDVKM. The CDR3 runs to 14 residues. Trimming removed 6 bases at V and 8 bases at J, with 16 bases between. For the CDR3, the DNA is TGTGCCAGCAGCTTTCCAGGGGAAGGCGAAAAACTGTTTTTT. This codes for CASSFPGEGEKLFF.

This sequence joins TRBV19 and TRBJ2-3; D gene uncertain. V dropped 3 bases and J dropped 0 bases, with 13 bases sitting between them. Germline CDR1 reads LNHDA; CDR2 reads SQIVND (reference sequence). CDR3 length: 16 amino acids. This CDR3 reads CASSIGPYTSTDTQYF. The CDR3 nucleotides read TGTGCCAGTAGTATCGGGCCATACACTAGCACAGATACGCAGTATTTT.

The chain has TRBV30 and TRBJ1-2; D is undetermined. CDR1 is GTSNPN and CDR2 is SVGIG in the germline V gene (reference sequence). V lost 2 bases and J lost 8, with 15 bases in between. The CDR3 sequence is 13 residues long. CDR3: CAWSPWTAYGYTF. In DNA, the CDR3 is TGTGCCTGGAGTCCCTGGACCGCTTACGGCTACACCTTC.

The gene calls are TRBV11-2 and TRBJ2-7, with D unresolved. The CDR3 consists of 14 residues. Germline loops: CDR1 SGHAT, CDR2 FQNNGV. Trimming shortened V by 1 base and J by 0 bases, and 7 bases separated the two germline ends. CDR3 DNA: TGTGCCAGCAGCTTAGTAATTACCTCCTACGAGCAGTACTTC. This gives the protein CASSLVITSYEQYF.

This sequence joins TRBV4-2 and TRBJ2-3; D may correspond to TRBD1 or TRBD2 (6 bases each). This CDR3 region has 17 residues. Trimming pared 0 bases from V and 2 bases from J, leaving 15 bases between. The V gene's germline CDR1 is LGHNA and CDR2 YNFKEQ. The CDR3 sequence: CASSQDGTGGLTDTQYF. CDR3 in DNA: TGTGCCAGCAGCCAAGATGGGACCGGGGGCCTCACAGATACGCAGTATTTT.

V usage is TRBV7-9 and J usage is TRBJ1-2; D gene unclear. Trimming pared 5 bases from V and 0 bases from J, leaving 13 bases between. CDR3 length: 15 amino acids. CDR1 is SEHNR, CDR2 FQNEAQ, per germline (reference sequence). The CDR3 protein is CASSPLILANYGYTF. The DNA for the CDR3 is TGTGCCAGCAGCCCCCTCATACTTGCTAACTATGGCTACACCTTC.

The J gene is TRBJ2-2, the V gene TRBV18, with TRBD1 matching 7 bases. The germline CDR1 and CDR2 sequences are KGHSH and LQKENI. This CDR3 has 16 amino acids. After removal of 2 bases from V and 4 bases from J, the junction contained 7 bases not matched to a gene. The CDR3 here is CASSPDRARGTGELFF. CDR3 DNA: TGTGCCAGCTCACCAGACAGGGCGAGGGGCACCGGGGAGCTGTTTTTT.

The rearrangement links TRBV13 to TRBJ1-1, with D perhaps TRBD1 (6 bases). Deletions cut 0 bases from V and 4 bases from J, with 12 bases between. There are 15 residues in the CDR3. Germline V gene data show CDR1 as PRHDT and CDR2 as FYEKMQ (reference sequence). The CDR3 nucleotides are TGTGCCAGCAGCTTAGGAGGGGGATTAGGCACTGAAGCTTTCTTT. This gives the protein CASSLGGGLGTEAFF.

V is TRBV28 and J is TRBJ1-5; TRBD1 agrees at 7 bases. V shed 3 bases, J shed 9 bases, and the junction held 8 bases outside the gene matches. CDR3 size: 14 residues. Looked up from germline, CDR1 is MDHEN and CDR2 is SYDVKM. CDR3 nucleotides: TGTGCCAGCAGTTTGGGACAGCCCAGGAGGCCCCAGCATTTT. This gives the protein CASSLGQPRRPQHF.